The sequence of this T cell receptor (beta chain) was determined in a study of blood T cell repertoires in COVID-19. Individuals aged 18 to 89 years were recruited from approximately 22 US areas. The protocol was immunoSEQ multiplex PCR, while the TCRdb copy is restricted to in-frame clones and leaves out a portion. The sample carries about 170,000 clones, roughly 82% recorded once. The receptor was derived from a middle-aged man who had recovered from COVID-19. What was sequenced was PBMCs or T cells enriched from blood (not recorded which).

This chain's CDR3 is CASSLGLAGGTDTQYF. CDR3 nucleotide sequence: TGCGCCAGCAGCTTGGGTCTAGCGGGGGGCACAGATACGCAGTATTTT. The J gene is TRBJ2-3, the V gene TRBV5-1; 10 bases are a match to TRBD2. J lost 1 base, V lost 0 bases, and 2 bases had no gene match. From germline, CDR1 is SGHRS and CDR2 YFSETQ. The CDR3 covers 16 residues.